The entry below gives a single T cell receptor (beta chain) sequence along with its context. The target antigen is unknown. TCRdb's table, derived via immunoSEQ multiplex PCR, lists solely in-frame clones and lacks some. The sample yields 25,000 to 35,000 clones, approximately 92% seen once. Looked up from germline, CDR1 is SQVTM and CDR2 is ANQGSEA. The CDR3 sequence is 15 residues long. The V and J ends lost 8 bases and 4 bases respectively, with 23 bases between them. The sample comes from a study of neoadjuvant nivolumab and ipilimumab in lung cancer. Overall study results and limits: Only a single major-pathologic-response sample was available for clonality analysis. From pretherapy to surgery, tumor richness and clonality rose with dual therapy.

This rearrangement joins TRBV29-1 to TRBJ1-2; D may be TRBD1 (6 bases). This specimen consisted of peripheral blood, obtained after neoadjuvant nivolumab, alone or with ipilimumab, at or shortly before surgery. This receptor was taken from an adult with non-small cell lung cancer. The chain's CDR3 is CSIDQQGETGYGYTF. DNA for the CDR3: TGCAGCATAGACCAACAGGGAGAGACGGGCTATGGCTACACCTTC.